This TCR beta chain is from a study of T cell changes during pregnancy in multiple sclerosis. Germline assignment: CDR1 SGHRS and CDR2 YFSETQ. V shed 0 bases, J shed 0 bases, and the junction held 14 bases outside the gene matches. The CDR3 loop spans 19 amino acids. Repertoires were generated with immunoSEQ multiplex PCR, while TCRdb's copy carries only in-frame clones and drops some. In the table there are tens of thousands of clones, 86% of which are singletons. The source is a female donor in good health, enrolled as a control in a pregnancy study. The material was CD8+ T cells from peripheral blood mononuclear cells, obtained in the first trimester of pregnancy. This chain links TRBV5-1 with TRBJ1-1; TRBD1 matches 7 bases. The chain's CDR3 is CASSLAWWTGSSVNTEAFF. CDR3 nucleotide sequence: TGCGCCAGCAGCTTGGCCTGGTGGACAGGATCGTCAGTGAACACTGAAGCTTTCTTT.